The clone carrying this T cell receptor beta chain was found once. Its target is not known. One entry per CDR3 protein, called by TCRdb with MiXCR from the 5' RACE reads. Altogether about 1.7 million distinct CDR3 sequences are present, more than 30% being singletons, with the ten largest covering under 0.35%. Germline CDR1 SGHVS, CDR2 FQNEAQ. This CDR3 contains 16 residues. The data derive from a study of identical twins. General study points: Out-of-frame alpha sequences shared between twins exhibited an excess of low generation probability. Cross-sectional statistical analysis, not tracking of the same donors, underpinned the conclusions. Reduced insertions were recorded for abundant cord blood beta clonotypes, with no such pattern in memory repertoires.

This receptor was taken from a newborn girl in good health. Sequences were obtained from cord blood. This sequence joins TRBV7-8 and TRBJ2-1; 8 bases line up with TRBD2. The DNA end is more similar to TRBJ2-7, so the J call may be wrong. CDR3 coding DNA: TGTGCCAGCAGCCCTAAGAAGACTAGCGCTTACAATGAGCAGTACTTC. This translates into CASSPKKTSAYNEQYF.